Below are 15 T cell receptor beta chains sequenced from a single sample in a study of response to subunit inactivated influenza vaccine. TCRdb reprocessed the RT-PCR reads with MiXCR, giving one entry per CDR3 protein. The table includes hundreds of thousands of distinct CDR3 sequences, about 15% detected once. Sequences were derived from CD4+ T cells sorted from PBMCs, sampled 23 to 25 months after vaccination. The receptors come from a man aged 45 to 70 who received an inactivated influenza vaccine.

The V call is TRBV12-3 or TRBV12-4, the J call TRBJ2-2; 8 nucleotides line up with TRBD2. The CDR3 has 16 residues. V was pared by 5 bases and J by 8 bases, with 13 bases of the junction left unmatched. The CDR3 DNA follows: TGTGCCAGCAGTCGGGAACGGGGGGGGCCAATTGGGGAGCTGTTTTTT. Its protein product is CASSRERGGPIGELFF.

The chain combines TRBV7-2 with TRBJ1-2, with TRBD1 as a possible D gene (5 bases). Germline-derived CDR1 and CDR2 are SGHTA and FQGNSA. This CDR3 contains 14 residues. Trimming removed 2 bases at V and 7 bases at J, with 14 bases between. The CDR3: CASSLSGPRGGYTF. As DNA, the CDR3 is TGTGCCAGCAGCTTATCGGGGCCCCGAGGTGGCTACACCTTC.

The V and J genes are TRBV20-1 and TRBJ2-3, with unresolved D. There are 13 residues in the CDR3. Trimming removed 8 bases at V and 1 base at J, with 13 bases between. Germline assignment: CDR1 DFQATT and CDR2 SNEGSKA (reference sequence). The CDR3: CSWTNYRTDTQYF. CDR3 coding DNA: TGCAGTTGGACCAATTACCGCACAGATACGCAGTATTTT.

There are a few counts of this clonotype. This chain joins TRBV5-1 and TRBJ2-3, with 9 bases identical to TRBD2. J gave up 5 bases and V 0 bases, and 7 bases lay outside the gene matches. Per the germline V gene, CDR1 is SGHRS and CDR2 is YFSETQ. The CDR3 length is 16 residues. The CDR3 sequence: CASSLVGAGGVDTQYF. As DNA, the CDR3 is TGCGCCAGCAGCTTGGTCGGAGCGGGAGGTGTAGATACGCAGTATTTT.

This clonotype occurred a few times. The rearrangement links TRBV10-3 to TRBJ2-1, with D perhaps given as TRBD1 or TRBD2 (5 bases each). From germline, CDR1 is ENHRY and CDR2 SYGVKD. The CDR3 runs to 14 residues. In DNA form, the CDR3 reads TGTGCATGTGGGGGAAGCGGATACTACAATGAGCAGTTCTTC. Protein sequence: CACGGSGYYNEQFF.

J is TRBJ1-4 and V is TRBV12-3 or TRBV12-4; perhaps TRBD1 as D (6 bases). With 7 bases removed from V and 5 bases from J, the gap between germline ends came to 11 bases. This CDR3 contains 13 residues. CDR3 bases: TGTGCCAGCACCCGGGACACCAATGAAAAACTGTTTTTT. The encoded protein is CASTRDTNEKLFF.

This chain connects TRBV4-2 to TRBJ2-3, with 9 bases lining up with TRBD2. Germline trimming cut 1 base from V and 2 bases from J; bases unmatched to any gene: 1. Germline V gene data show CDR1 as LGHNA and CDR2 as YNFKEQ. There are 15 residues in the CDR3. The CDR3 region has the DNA TGTGCCAGCAGCCAAGCTAGCGGGAACACAGATACGCAGTATTTT. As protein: CASSQASGNTDTQYF.

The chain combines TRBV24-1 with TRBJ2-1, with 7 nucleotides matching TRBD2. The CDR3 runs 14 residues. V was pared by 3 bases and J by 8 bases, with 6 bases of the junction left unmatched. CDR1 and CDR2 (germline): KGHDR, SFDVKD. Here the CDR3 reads CATSDSGVKDEQFF. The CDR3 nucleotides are TGTGCCACCAGTGATAGCGGGGTTAAGGATGAGCAGTTCTTC.

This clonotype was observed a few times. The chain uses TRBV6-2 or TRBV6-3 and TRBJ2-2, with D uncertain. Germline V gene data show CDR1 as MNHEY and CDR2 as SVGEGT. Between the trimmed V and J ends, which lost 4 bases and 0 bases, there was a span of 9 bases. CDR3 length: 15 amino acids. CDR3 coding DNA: TGTGCCAGCAGTTGGGCAAGAGCGAACACCGGGGAGCTGTTTTTT. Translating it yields CASSWARANTGELFF.

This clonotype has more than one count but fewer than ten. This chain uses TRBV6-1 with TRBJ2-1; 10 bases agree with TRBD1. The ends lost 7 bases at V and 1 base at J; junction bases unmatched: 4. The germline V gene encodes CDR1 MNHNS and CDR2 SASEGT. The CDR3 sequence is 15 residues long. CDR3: CASTEDRGSYNEQFF. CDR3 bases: TGTGCCAGCACCGAGGACAGGGGGTCCTACAATGAGCAGTTCTTC.

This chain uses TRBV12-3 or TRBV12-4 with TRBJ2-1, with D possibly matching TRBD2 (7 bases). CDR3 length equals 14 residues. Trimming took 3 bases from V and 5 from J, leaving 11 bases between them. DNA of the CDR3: TGTGCCAGCAGTTTTGGGGGGGGGCACAATGAGCAGTTCTTC. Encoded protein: CASSFGGGHNEQFF.

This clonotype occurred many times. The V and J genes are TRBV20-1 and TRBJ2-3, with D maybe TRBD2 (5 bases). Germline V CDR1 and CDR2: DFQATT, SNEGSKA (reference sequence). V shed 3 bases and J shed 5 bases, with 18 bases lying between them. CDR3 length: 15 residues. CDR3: CSASHFSVRGDTQYF. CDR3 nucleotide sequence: TGCAGTGCTAGCCACTTTAGCGTTCGTGGAGATACGCAGTATTTT.

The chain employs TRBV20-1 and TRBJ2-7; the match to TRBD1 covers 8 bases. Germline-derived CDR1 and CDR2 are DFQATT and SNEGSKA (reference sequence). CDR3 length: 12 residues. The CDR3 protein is CSATDRGHEQYF. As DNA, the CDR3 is TGCAGCGCCACAGACAGGGGCCACGAGCAGTACTTC.

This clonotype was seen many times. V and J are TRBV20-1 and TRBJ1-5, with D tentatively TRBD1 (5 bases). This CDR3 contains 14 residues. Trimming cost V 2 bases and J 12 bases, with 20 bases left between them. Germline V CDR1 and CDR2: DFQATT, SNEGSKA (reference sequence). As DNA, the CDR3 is TGCAGTGCTAGATTGGGGCCCGAACCGAGGGGCCAGCATTTT. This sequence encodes CSARLGPEPRGQHF.

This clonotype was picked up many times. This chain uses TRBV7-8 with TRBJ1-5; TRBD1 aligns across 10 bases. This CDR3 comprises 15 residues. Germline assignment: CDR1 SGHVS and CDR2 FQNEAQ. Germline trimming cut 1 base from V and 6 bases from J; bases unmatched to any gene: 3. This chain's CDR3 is CASSLGQGAGQPQHF. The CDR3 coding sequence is TGTGCCAGCAGCTTAGGACAGGGGGCGGGTCAGCCCCAGCATTTT.